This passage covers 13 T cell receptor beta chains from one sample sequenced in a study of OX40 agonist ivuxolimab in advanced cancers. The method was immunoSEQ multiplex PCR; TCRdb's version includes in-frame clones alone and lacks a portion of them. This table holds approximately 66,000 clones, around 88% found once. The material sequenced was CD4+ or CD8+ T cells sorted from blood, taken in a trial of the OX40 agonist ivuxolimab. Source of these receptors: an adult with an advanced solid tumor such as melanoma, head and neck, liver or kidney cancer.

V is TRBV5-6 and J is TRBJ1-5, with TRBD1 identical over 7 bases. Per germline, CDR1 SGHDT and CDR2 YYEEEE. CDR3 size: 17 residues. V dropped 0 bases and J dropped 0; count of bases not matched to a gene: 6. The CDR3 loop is CASSLAGGGLSNQPQHF. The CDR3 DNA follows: TGTGCCAGCAGCTTGGCCGGAGGGGGCCTTAGCAATCAGCCCCAGCATTTT.

The CDR3 nucleotides are TGCGCCAGCAGCCAAGATAGGTCTCGCGAGCAGTACTTC. Translating gives CASSQDRSREQYF. The chain joins TRBV4-1 to TRBJ2-7; D uncertain. The CDR3 runs 13 residues. V was shortened by 0 bases and J by 6 bases, with 9 bases between the two germline ends. Germline V lookup: CDR1 MGHRA, CDR2 YSYEKL.

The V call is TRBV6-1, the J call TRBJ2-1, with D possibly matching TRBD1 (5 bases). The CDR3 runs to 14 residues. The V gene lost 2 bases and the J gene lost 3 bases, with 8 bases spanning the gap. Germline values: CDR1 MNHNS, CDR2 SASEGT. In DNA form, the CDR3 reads TGTGCCAGCAGTGAATGGGGCGGCTACAATGAGCAGTTCTTC. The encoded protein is CASSEWGGYNEQFF.

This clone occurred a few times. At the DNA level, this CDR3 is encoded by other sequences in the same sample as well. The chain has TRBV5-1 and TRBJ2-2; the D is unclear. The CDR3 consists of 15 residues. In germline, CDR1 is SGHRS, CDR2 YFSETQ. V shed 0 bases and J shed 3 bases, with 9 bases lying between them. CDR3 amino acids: CASSLGRADTGELFF. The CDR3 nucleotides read TGCGCCAGCAGCTTGGGACGGGCGGACACCGGGGAGCTGTTTTTT.

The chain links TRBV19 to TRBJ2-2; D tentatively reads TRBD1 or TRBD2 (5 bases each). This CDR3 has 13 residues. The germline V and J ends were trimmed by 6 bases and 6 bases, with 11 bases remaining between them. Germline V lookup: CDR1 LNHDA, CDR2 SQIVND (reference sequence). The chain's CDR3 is CASRFVGAGELFF. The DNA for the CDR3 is TGTGCCAGTAGATTCGTGGGGGCCGGGGAGCTGTTTTTT.

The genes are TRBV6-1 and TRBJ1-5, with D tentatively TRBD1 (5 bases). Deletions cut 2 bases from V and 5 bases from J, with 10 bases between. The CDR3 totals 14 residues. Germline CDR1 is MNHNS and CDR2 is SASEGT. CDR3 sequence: CASSESGRDQPQHF. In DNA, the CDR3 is TGTGCCAGCAGTGAATCAGGGCGGGATCAGCCCCAGCATTTT.

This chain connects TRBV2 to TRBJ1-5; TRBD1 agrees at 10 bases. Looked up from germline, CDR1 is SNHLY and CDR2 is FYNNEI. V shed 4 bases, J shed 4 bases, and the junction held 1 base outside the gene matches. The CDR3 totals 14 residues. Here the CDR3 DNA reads TGTGCCAGCAGTGGACAGGGGGCGAATCAGCCCCAGCATTTT. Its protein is CASSGQGANQPQHF. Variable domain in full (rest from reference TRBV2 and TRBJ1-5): EPEVTQTPSHQVTQMGQEVILRCVPISNHLYFYWYRQILGQKVEFLVSFYNNEISEKSEIFDDQFSVERPDGSNFTLKIRSTKLEDSAMYFCASSGQGANQPQHFGDGTRLSIL.

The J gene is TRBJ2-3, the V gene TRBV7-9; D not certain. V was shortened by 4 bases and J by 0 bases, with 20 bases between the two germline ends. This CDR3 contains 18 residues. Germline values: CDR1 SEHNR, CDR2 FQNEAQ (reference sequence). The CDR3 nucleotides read TGTGCCAGCAGCTGGGTGGGGTCCCCTCAGATTAGCACAGATACGCAGTATTTT. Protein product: CASSWVGSPQISTDTQYF.

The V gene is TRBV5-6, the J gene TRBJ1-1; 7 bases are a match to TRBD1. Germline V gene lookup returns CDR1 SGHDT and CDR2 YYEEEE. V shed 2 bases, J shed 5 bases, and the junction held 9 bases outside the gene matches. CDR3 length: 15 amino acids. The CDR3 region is CASSFYDRAGTEAFF. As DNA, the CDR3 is TGTGCCAGCAGCTTCTATGACAGGGCGGGAACTGAAGCTTTCTTT.

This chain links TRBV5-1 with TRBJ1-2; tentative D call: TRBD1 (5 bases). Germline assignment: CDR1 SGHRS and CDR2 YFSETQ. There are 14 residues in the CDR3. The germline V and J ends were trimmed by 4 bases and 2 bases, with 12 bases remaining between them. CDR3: CASSPPTVNYGYTF. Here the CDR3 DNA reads TGCGCCAGCAGCCCGCCGACAGTAAACTATGGCTACACCTTC.

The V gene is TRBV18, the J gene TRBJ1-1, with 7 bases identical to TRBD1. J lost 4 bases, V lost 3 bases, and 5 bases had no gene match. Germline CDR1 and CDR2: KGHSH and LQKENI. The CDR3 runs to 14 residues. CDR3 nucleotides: TGTGCCAGCTCACCCAGGGGGATCCCCACTGAAGCTTTCTTT. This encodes CASSPRGIPTEAFF.

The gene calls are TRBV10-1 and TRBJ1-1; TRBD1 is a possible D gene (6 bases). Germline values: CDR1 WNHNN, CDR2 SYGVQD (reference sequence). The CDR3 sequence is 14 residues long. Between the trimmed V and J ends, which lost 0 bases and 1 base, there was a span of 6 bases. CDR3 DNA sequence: TGCGCCAGCAGTGAGTCGACAGGGAACACTGAAGCTTTCTTT. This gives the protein CASSESTGNTEAFF.

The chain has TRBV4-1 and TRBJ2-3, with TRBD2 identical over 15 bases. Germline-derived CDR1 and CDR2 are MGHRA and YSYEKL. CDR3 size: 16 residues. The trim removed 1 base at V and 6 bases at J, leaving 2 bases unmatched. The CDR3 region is CASSQAGLAGGDTQYF. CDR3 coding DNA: TGCGCCAGCAGCCAAGCAGGACTAGCGGGGGGGGATACGCAGTATTTT.